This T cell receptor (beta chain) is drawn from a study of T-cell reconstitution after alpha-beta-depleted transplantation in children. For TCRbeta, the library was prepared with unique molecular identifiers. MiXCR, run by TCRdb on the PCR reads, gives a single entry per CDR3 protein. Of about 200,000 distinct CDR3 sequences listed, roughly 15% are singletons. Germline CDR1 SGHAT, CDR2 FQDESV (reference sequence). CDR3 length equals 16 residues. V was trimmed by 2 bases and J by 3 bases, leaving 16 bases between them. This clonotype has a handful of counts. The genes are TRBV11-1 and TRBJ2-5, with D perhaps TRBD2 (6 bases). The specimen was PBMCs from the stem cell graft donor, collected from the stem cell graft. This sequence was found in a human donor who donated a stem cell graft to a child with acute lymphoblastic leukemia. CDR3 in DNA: TGTGCCAGCAGCTTACAACGTAGGGACTTAAAAGAGACCCAGTACTTC. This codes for CASSLQRRDLKETQYF.